This paragraph covers one T cell receptor (beta chain) sequence. What it binds is unknown. The sample is drawn from a study of CD8+CD57+ T cells in acquired aplastic anemia. Findings and limits, study-wide: Researchers report that some 31 CD8+ CDR3 sequences appeared in both patients and controls.

Looked up from germline, CDR1 is SQVTM and CDR2 is ANQGSEA. The CDR3 totals 13 residues. V dropped 7 bases and J dropped 5; count of bases not matched to a gene: 8. Patients sequenced had flow cytometry evidence of CD8+CD57+ cell expansion. For CDR3 and TCR beta VDJ profiling, genomic DNA was the template used. From the reads, TCRdb called clonotypes with MiXCR, one entry per CDR3 protein. Here the sample spans 450,000 to 550,000 distinct CDR3 sequences, about a third being singletons. The rearrangement uses TRBV29-1 and TRBJ2-1, with 7 bases aligning to TRBD2. The sequence was collected from a human donor with aplastic anemia. Sequenced input: sorted CD4+, CD8+, or CD8+CD57+ T cells (not recorded which) from PBMCs. The CDR3 sequence: CSEGRGINNEQFF. For the CDR3, the DNA is TGCAGCGAGGGGAGGGGAATTAACAATGAGCAGTTCTTC.